The 14 T cell receptor beta chains listed next were all sequenced from one sample in a study of siplizumab effects on memory and regulatory T cells. Assay used: immunoSEQ multiplex PCR; TCRdb lists only in-frame clones, some missing. The sample lists some 73,000 clones, just over 90% occurring once. Material: CD8+ T cells sorted from blood. Receptor source: a human donor in good health.

The chain recombines TRBV5-6 with TRBJ2-3; D gene unclear. This CDR3 contains 8 residues. Germline V gene data show CDR1 as SGHDT and CDR2 as YYEEEE. The CDR3 here is CATDPQYF. The CDR3 DNA reads as TGTGCGACGGACCCGCAGTATTTT.

The chain combines TRBV30 with TRBJ1-1, with D possibly being TRBD1 (6 bases). This CDR3 is built from 12 residues. V dropped 5 bases and J dropped 5 bases, with 12 bases sitting between them. Germline V gene lookup returns CDR1 GTSNPN and CDR2 SVGIG (reference sequence). The CDR3 protein is CAWGRGRTEAFF. The DNA for the CDR3 is TGTGCCTGGGGCAGGGGTCGGACTGAAGCTTTCTTT.

This clone has just one count. The chain links TRBV23-1 to TRBJ1-3, with D hard to call. TRBV23-1 is an ORF for which the function is uncertain. The CDR3 contains 15 residues. V was pared by 6 bases and J by 4 bases, with 16 bases between. CDR3 nucleotide sequence: TGCGCCAGCAGGCGCCCCGACACCGGAGGAAACACCATATATTTT. Its translation: CASRRPDTGGNTIYF.

This clone is termed medium-sized (0.01 to 0.1%). The V call is TRBV6-4, the J call TRBJ2-2; D remains ambiguous. The CDR3 contains 12 residues. V lost 2 bases, J lost 7 bases, and 5 bases lay in between. Looked up from germline, CDR1 is MRHNA and CDR2 is SNTAGT. The CDR3 region has the DNA TGTGCCAGCAGTGACGGGTTCGGGGAGCTGTTTTTT. This gives the protein CASSDGFGELFF.

This rearrangement joins TRBV19 to TRBJ1-1; no firm D call. The CDR3 covers 14 residues. In germline, CDR1 is LNHDA, CDR2 SQIVND (reference sequence). Between the trimmed V and J ends, which lost 0 bases and 2 bases, there was a span of 7 bases. Written as DNA, the CDR3 is TGTGCCAGTAGTATAGATGGTACAAACACTGAAGCTTTCTTT. Translation: CASSIDGTNTEAFF.

This clone has at least ten counts. The J gene is TRBJ2-5, the V gene TRBV21-1; TRBD1 is the table's D call and was not checked against the DNA. TRBV21-1 is a known pseudogene. The CDR3 extends over 16 amino acids. The CDR3 loop is CASGRDTQSHQETQYF. The CDR3, as DNA: TGTGCCAGCGGACGGGACACACAAAGTCACCAAGAGACCCAGTACTTC.

This chain connects TRBV15 to TRBJ2-7; 10 positions match TRBD1. Trimming cost V 1 base and J 4 bases; bases outside gene matches: 4. CDR3 length: 15 amino acids. Germline V gene data show CDR1 as LNHNV and CDR2 as YYDKDF (reference sequence). CDR3 DNA sequence: TGTGCCACCAGCAGAGTTGGGGACAGGGGATACGAGCAGTACTTC. Its protein is CATSRVGDRGYEQYF.

V usage is TRBV4-1 and J usage is TRBJ1-5; 9 positions agree with TRBD1. The germline V gene encodes CDR1 MGHRA and CDR2 YSYEKL. The CDR3 is 16 residues long. V lost 0 bases and J lost 5; bases outside the gene matches: 5. CDR3 sequence (DNA): TGCGCCAGCAGCCAAGATGGGACAGGGACATATCAGCCCCAGCATTTT. Translated: CASSQDGTGTYQPQHF.

The chain employs TRBV7-3 and TRBJ2-1; 12 bases agree with TRBD2. This CDR3 has 16 residues. The ends lost 2 bases at V and 5 bases at J; junction bases unmatched: 4. CDR1 is SGHTA and CDR2 is FQGTGA in the germline V gene. In nucleotides, the CDR3 is TGTGCCAGCAGCTTAGAACTAGCGGGGGGCAACAATGAGCAGTTCTTC. It translates to CASSLELAGGNNEQFF.

V gene TRBV7-9 combines with J gene TRBJ2-3, with 12 bases identical to TRBD1. Germline CDR1 and CDR2: SEHNR and FQNEAQ (reference sequence). With 5 bases clipped from V and 4 bases from J, the junction kept 7 bases outside the gene matches. This CDR3 region has 16 residues. DNA for the CDR3: TGTGCCAGCAGCAACCCCGGGACAGGGGGCCCAGATACGCAGTATTTT. Residues: CASSNPGTGGPDTQYF.

This clone was observed once. The chain couples TRBV7-9 to TRBJ2-5; D is possibly TRBD2 (6 bases). The V gene lost 6 bases and the J gene lost 3 bases, with 14 bases spanning the gap. The CDR3 loop spans 14 amino acids. Germline CDR1 SEHNR, CDR2 FQNEAQ (reference sequence). The CDR3 region has the DNA TGTGCCAGCAGGCAAGTAGTAGCGGAAGAGACCCAGTACTTC. Translating gives CASRQVVAEETQYF.

The chain uses TRBV7-3 and TRBJ2-3; D may be TRBD2 (5 bases). V gave up 5 bases and J gave up 2 bases, with 8 bases separating them. The CDR3 is 13 residues long. The germline gives CDR1 SGHTA, CDR2 FQGTGA. This chain's CDR3 is CASSGGPTDTQYF. In nucleotides, the CDR3 is TGTGCCAGCAGCGGAGGCCCCACAGATACGCAGTATTTT.

Written as DNA, the CDR3 is TGTGCCAGCAGCAAGGGCAGGGACGGGGGGAATCAGCCCCAGCATTTT. This gives the protein CASSKGRDGGNQPQHF. The rearrangement joins TRBV28 to TRBJ1-5; a weak D match, TRBD1 (5 bases). V lost 6 bases and J lost 4, with 19 bases in between. Germline CDR1 MDHEN, CDR2 SYDVKM. This CDR3 contains 16 residues. Using reference TRBV28 and TRBJ1-5 for the parts outside the CDR3, the full variable domain is DVKVTQSSRYLVKRTGEKVFLECVQDMDHENMFWYRQDPGLGLRLIYFSYDVKMKEKGDIPEGYSVSREKKERFSLILESASTNQTSMYLCASSKGRDGGNQPQHFGDGTRLSIL.

The genes are TRBV10-1 and TRBJ2-7; 10 positions agree with TRBD1. The CDR3 runs to 15 residues. With V trimmed by 6 bases and J by 5 bases, 10 bases remained unmatched. CDR1 and CDR2 from the germline V gene are WNHNN and SYGVQD (reference sequence). The CDR3 DNA reads as TGCGCCAGCAGCGGCCCGGGACAGGGGTTCGACGAGCAGTACTTC. Its translation is CASSGPGQGFDEQYF.